Listed here is a single T cell receptor beta chain. In the original analysis: Quantification of nucleated cells was approximated via reference gene primer amplification. The table came from immunoSEQ multiplex PCR; TCRdb's copy has only in-frame clones and leaves some out. V, J and clone size reflect that table, while D and trimming were determined from the DNA. Of roughly 150,000 clones detected, 80% to 90% appear once; the ten largest clones hold around 20%. The sample comes from a study of blood T cell repertoires in COVID-19. Per germline, CDR1 SNHLY and CDR2 FYNNEI. This CDR3 comprises 15 residues. V was shortened by 6 bases and J by 9 bases, with 18 bases between the two germline ends.

The chain has TRBV2 and TRBJ1-6, with a possible D match to TRBD1 (6 bases). The TCR originated in a woman aged 70-85 years who had recovered from COVID-19. Source material: peripheral blood. CDR3 in amino acids: CASRRGGTLVSPLHF. In DNA, the CDR3 is TGTGCCAGCAGGAGGGGGGGGACGTTAGTTTCACCCCTCCACTTT.